These 24 T cell receptor beta chains share one sample of origin, sequenced in a study of blood T cell repertoires in COVID-19. Produced via immunoSEQ multiplex PCR; TCRdb's table is partial and in-frame only. The sample shows about 160,000 clones, 80% to 85% of them seen only once. Sequences were obtained from peripheral blood. These receptors all come from an elderly woman with active or convalescent COVID-19.

The chain joins TRBV7-8 to TRBJ2-2; D possibly corresponds to TRBD2 (6 bases). V was trimmed by 5 bases and J by 2 bases, leaving 21 bases between them. This CDR3 is 18 amino acids long. Germline V CDR1 and CDR2: SGHVS, FQNEAQ. The CDR3 sequence: CASSPSGFRGANTGELFF. The CDR3 nucleotides read TGTGCCAGCAGCCCGTCGGGTTTCCGCGGGGCAAACACCGGGGAGCTGTTTTTT.

This clone has only a few counts. The genes are TRBV6-5 and TRBJ1-6; 7 bases fit TRBD1. The germline gives CDR1 MNHEY, CDR2 SVGAGI. The CDR3 has 16 residues. The J segment lost 6 bases and the V segment lost 0 bases, leaving 5 bases of the junction unmatched. CDR3 sequence (DNA): TGTGCCAGCAGTTACTCGCGACAGGGCGGTAATTCACCCCTCCACTTT. Translation: CASSYSRQGGNSPLHF.

The chain carries TRBV7-9 and TRBJ2-7; no firm D call. The germline V gene encodes CDR1 SEHNR and CDR2 FQNEAQ (reference sequence). V gave up 2 bases and J gave up 10 bases, with 12 bases separating them. The CDR3 consists of 12 residues. This CDR3 reads CASSLTASGQYF. In DNA form, the CDR3 reads TGTGCCAGCAGCTTAACAGCCTCCGGTCAGTACTTC.

The chain combines TRBV6-2 or TRBV6-3 with TRBJ1-1, with D perhaps TRBD1 (5 bases). The CDR3 has 16 amino acids. Trimming removed 2 bases from V and 1 base from J, with 14 bases in between. The germline CDR1 and CDR2 sequences are MNHEY and SVGEGT. This chain's CDR3 is CASSYNPTQGNTEAFF. The CDR3 bases are TGTGCCAGCAGTTACAATCCAACCCAGGGGAACACTGAAGCTTTCTTT.

The chain combines TRBV3-1 (or the pseudogene TRBV3-2) with TRBJ2-7; 7 positions match TRBD1. Losses at the gene ends were 4 bases for V and 2 bases for J; bases not matched to a gene: 8. Germline loops: CDR1 LGHDT, CDR2 YNNKEL (reference sequence). This CDR3 has 15 amino acids. As DNA, the CDR3 is TGTGCCAGCAGCCCATCGGGACAGAGGACCTACGAGCAGTACTTC. It yields the protein CASSPSGQRTYEQYF.

This chain connects TRBV19 to TRBJ2-7; D perhaps matches TRBD1 (6 bases). CDR1 LNHDA and CDR2 SQIVND come from the germline V gene (reference sequence). The CDR3 sequence is 14 residues long. Deletions cut 5 bases from V and 2 bases from J, with 13 bases between. CDR3 nucleotides: TGTGCCAGTAGTCCGACAGGAGTGACCTACGAGCAGTACTTC. This encodes CASSPTGVTYEQYF.

V is TRBV10-3 and J is TRBJ1-5; TRBD1 is a possible D gene (5 bases). The V gene's germline CDR1 is ENHRY and CDR2 SYGVKD. V shed 5 bases and J shed 6 bases, with 14 bases lying between them. The length of the CDR3 is 14 residues. The CDR3 bases are TGTGCCATCAGTTCTCCAGGGTCAGGTCAGCCCCAGCATTTT. Its protein product is CAISSPGSGQPQHF.

The chain has TRBV6-5 and TRBJ1-1, with a tentative D call TRBD1 (6 bases). The germline CDR1 and CDR2 sequences are MNHEY and SVGAGI. V was trimmed by 2 bases and J by 2 bases, leaving 12 bases between them. This CDR3 has 15 residues. In nucleotides, the CDR3 is TGTGCCAGCAGTTACCTGGACAGAAGTAACACTGAAGCTTTCTTT. It is translated as CASSYLDRSNTEAFF.

The chain uses TRBV7-9 and TRBJ1-1, with TRBD1 as a possible D gene (5 bases). The CDR3 runs to 15 residues. The germline V gene has CDR1 SEHNR and CDR2 FQNEAQ (reference sequence). The ends were cut back, 4 bases at V and 5 bases at J, with 17 bases in the middle. CDR3 sequence: CASSWGTGTRTEAFF. The CDR3 coding sequence is TGTGCCAGCAGCTGGGGTACAGGAACAAGGACTGAAGCTTTCTTT.

This clone was observed a single time. The chain recombines TRBV7-6 with TRBJ2-3, with TRBD1 identical over 8 bases. This CDR3 spans 16 amino acids. CDR1 is SGHVS, CDR2 FNYEAQ, per germline. The trim removed 5 bases at V and 5 bases at J, leaving 12 bases unmatched. The CDR3 coding sequence is TGTGCCAGCAGCCGAGACTCCGGACAGGGAGTAGATACGCAGTATTTT. Translated: CASSRDSGQGVDTQYF.

The chain links TRBV6-6 to TRBJ2-7; D is undetermined. The CDR3 extends over 12 amino acids. Germline-derived CDR1 and CDR2 are MNHNY and SVGAGI (reference sequence). Trimming removed 6 bases at V and 6 bases at J, with 12 bases between. The CDR3 loop is CASSLPLVEQYF. CDR3 DNA: TGTGCCAGCAGCCTACCCCTGGTCGAGCAGTACTTC.

The chain is built from TRBV7-2 and TRBJ1-4; D ambiguous. CDR1 is SGHTA, CDR2 FQGNSA, per germline. V lost 5 bases, J lost 12 bases, and 16 bases lay in between. This CDR3 is 13 amino acids long. The CDR3 region is CASSLEGRRELFF. In DNA, the CDR3 is TGTGCCAGCAGCCTCGAGGGTCGGCGGGAACTGTTTTTT.

This clone has only one observation. The CDR3: CASSSRGQGDQPQHF. The CDR3 DNA is TGTGCCAGCAGCTCAAGAGGACAGGGAGATCAGCCCCAGCATTTT. The chain employs TRBV9 and TRBJ1-5, with 8 bases lining up with TRBD1. Germline V gives CDR1 SGDLS, CDR2 YYNGEE. J gave up 5 bases and V 4 bases, and 8 bases lay outside the gene matches. This CDR3 contains 15 residues. Complete variable domain (other parts from reference TRBV9 and TRBJ1-5): DSGVTQTPKHLITATGQRVTLRCSPRSGDLSVYWYQQSLDQGLQFLIQYYNGEERAKGNILERFSAQQFPDLHSELNLSSLELGDSALYFCASSSRGQGDQPQHFGDGTRLSIL.

This clone was picked up one time. J is TRBJ1-2 and V is TRBV12-3 or TRBV12-4; the D gene is possibly TRBD1 (5 bases). This CDR3 has 13 residues. V lost 4 bases and J lost 8, with 14 bases in between. The CDR3 here is CASSSSGPDGYTF. The CDR3 DNA follows: TGTGCCAGCAGTTCCTCAGGGCCTGACGGCTACACCTTC.

This clone was detected only a few times. The rearrangement joins TRBV11-2 to TRBJ2-2, with 12 bases identical to TRBD2. V gave up 3 bases and J gave up 6 bases; unmatched junction bases: 14. The germline gives CDR1 SGHAT, CDR2 FQNNGV. This CDR3 has 19 residues. This chain's CDR3 is CASSFLAGGPVEQSGELFF. The DNA of the CDR3 is TGTGCCAGCAGCTTCCTAGCGGGGGGGCCGGTTGAACAATCCGGGGAGCTGTTTTTT.

V usage is TRBV9 and J usage is TRBJ2-1, with D possibly TRBD1 on 5 matching bases. V gave up 0 bases and J gave up 10 bases, with 11 bases separating them. CDR1 and CDR2 from the germline V gene are SGDLS and YYNGEE. The CDR3 consists of 13 residues. The CDR3 sequence: CASSVGGNREQFF. The CDR3 DNA reads TGTGCCAGCAGCGTAGGAGGAAACAGGGAGCAGTTCTTC.

The V call is TRBV29-1, the J call TRBJ1-2; 10 bases fit TRBD1. CDR3 length: 14 residues. V shed 7 bases, J shed 4 bases, and the junction held 9 bases outside the gene matches. Germline CDR1 reads SQVTM; CDR2 reads ANQGSEA. The CDR3 sequence: CSDFGQGGGYGYTF. In DNA, the CDR3 is TGCAGCGATTTTGGACAGGGGGGTGGCTATGGCTACACCTTC.

J is TRBJ2-7 and V is TRBV27; tentative D call: TRBD2 (6 bases). CDR1 MNHEY and CDR2 SMNVEV come from the germline V gene (reference sequence). The ends were cut back, 5 bases at V and 6 bases at J, with 17 bases in the middle. This CDR3 comprises 14 residues. The CDR3 nucleotides are TGTGCCAGCAGTCCCTCTGGGGGGTCGCGCGAGCAGTACTTC. It encodes CASSPSGGSREQYF.

Comment on this clone: The junction and the germline gene differ at one end; a read error may be behind it. The V and J genes are TRBV3-1 (or the pseudogene TRBV3-2) and TRBJ1-2; 7 nucleotides align to TRBD1. The CDR3 has 14 amino acids. The germline CDR1 and CDR2 sequences are LGHDT and YNNKEL (reference sequence). The CDR3 DNA is TGTGCCAGCAGCCATGAGGGACAGCCTCTCTGGGGGGCCTTC. It translates to CASSHEGQPLWGAF.

The rearrangement joins TRBV7-2 to TRBJ2-1, with a weak D call TRBD2 (6 bases). The germline gives CDR1 SGHTA, CDR2 FQGNSA. The CDR3 is made up of 13 amino acids. Trimming pared 5 bases from V and 10 bases from J, leaving 15 bases between. As DNA, the CDR3 is TGTGCCAGCAGCCCGGGACTCGGCGGCGAGCAGTTCTTC. Translating gives CASSPGLGGEQFF.

The chain joins TRBV29-1 to TRBJ2-5; TRBD2 is a possible D gene (5 bases). V dropped 4 bases and J dropped 5 bases, with 11 bases sitting between them. The CDR3 sequence is 12 residues long. CDR1 and CDR2 (germline): SQVTM, ANQGSEA. CDR3 bases: TGCAGCGTTGGCCCCGGCGGGGAGACCCAGTACTTC. The encoded protein is CSVGPGGETQYF.

This clone was detected once. The chain employs TRBV12-3 or TRBV12-4 and TRBJ1-2; 10 positions agree with TRBD1. This CDR3 has 13 residues. V was clipped by 6 bases and J by 2 bases; unmatched bases: 0. The DNA of the CDR3 is TGTGCCAGCAGGGACAGGGGGAACTATGGCTACACCTTC. The encoded protein is CASRDRGNYGYTF.

This chain links TRBV7-9 with TRBJ1-4; no clear D gene. Trimming cost V 6 bases and J 6 bases, with 11 bases left between them. CDR1 is SEHNR, CDR2 FQNEAQ, per germline (reference sequence). The CDR3 covers 13 residues. In nucleotides, the CDR3 is TGTGCCAGCAGGAGAGGAAGCGATGAAAAACTGTTTTTT. This gives the protein CASRRGSDEKLFF.

This clone was picked up one time. The chain has TRBV19 and TRBJ1-1; D is uncertain. The V end was cut by 1 base, the J end by 6 bases, with 12 bases between. This CDR3 has 14 residues. Germline CDR1 is LNHDA and CDR2 is SQIVND (reference sequence). Here the CDR3 reads CASSIGPSRAEAFF. DNA of the CDR3: TGTGCCAGTAGTATAGGACCTTCGAGGGCTGAAGCTTTCTTT.